The 12 T cell receptor beta chains below come from one sample, sequenced in a study of cytomegalovirus exposure and HLA in healthy donors. The PCR employed 60 Vbeta primers together with 13 Jbeta primers. Assay: immunoSEQ multiplex PCR; the TCRdb copy retains only in-frame clones and omits some. The sample yields around 120,000 clones, 80% seen once. Sequencing was carried out using PBMCs. Source of these receptors: a man younger than 40 in good health and CMV-seronegative.

The chain carries TRBV19 and TRBJ2-7; the D gene is possibly TRBD2 (6 bases). The CDR3 is made up of 13 amino acids. V was shortened by 5 bases and J by 6 bases, with 14 bases between the two germline ends. The germline gives CDR1 LNHDA, CDR2 SQIVND (reference sequence). CDR3 sequence: CASSVPPGGEQYF. The DNA for the CDR3 is TGTGCCAGTAGTGTCCCCCCCGGGGGCGAGCAGTACTTC.

The chain is built from TRBV7-9 and TRBJ2-5; D gene uncertain. The CDR3 spans 13 residues. V lost 4 bases, J lost 2 bases, and 8 bases lay in between. Germline CDR1 reads SEHNR; CDR2 reads FQNEAQ (reference sequence). CDR3 DNA sequence: TGTGCCAGCAGCTCATCCACACAAGAGACCCAGTACTTC. This gives the protein CASSSSTQETQYF.

This sequence joins TRBV7-9 and TRBJ2-3; a possible D gene is TRBD1 (5 bases). V lost 3 bases and J 5 bases, leaving 18 bases between the germline ends. This CDR3 region has 16 residues. Germline lookup yields CDR1 SEHNR and CDR2 FQNEAQ (reference sequence). Written as DNA, the CDR3 is TGTGCCAGCAGCTTGGTAGCCTGGGGCTTCAAAGATACGCAGTATTTT. Amino acids: CASSLVAWGFKDTQYF.

This chain links TRBV23-1 with TRBJ2-6, with 8 bases fitting TRBD1. TRBV23-1 is noted as an ORF with a role that remains uncertain. There are 16 residues in the CDR3. V was clipped by 2 bases and J by 2 bases; unmatched bases: 2. The CDR3 is CASSQPQGAGANVLTF. CDR3 nucleotide sequence: TGCGCCAGCAGTCAACCACAGGGGGCTGGGGCCAACGTCCTGACTTTC.

This chain connects TRBV19 to TRBJ2-2; weak D call: TRBD2 (5 bases). CDR3 length equals 14 residues. From germline, CDR1 is LNHDA and CDR2 SQIVND (reference sequence). V shed 6 bases and J shed 5 bases, with 13 bases lying between them. In DNA form, the CDR3 reads TGTGCCAGTAGGACTGGATCGGGGACCGGGGAGCTGTTTTTT. Its translation: CASRTGSGTGELFF.

V and J are TRBV19 and TRBJ2-3, with 8 bases that match TRBD2. Germline lookup yields CDR1 LNHDA and CDR2 SQIVND (reference sequence). The length of the CDR3 is 17 residues. Germline trimming cut 2 bases from V and 2 bases from J; bases unmatched to any gene: 9. CDR3 protein: CASSIFGAGAFTDTQYF. For the CDR3, the DNA is TGTGCCAGTAGTATATTCGGAGCGGGAGCCTTCACAGATACGCAGTATTTT.

This clone was seen a handful of times. Distinct nucleotide sequences in the sample also encode this CDR3. V usage is TRBV9 and J usage is TRBJ2-7; 8 bases are shared with TRBD1. Germline trimming cut 3 bases from V and 2 bases from J; bases unmatched to any gene: 4. The CDR3 is made up of 14 amino acids. The germline gives CDR1 SGDLS, CDR2 YYNGEE. The CDR3 DNA is TGTGCCAGCAGCGCCGGGACAGGCACCTACGAGCAGTACTTC. Protein sequence: CASSAGTGTYEQYF.

The chain is built from TRBV10-3 and TRBJ2-3, with 9 bases identical to TRBD2. In germline, CDR1 is ENHRY, CDR2 SYGVKD. V shed 10 bases and J 3 bases; nucleotides not matched to a gene: 8. The CDR3 is 14 residues long. The CDR3 DNA is TGTGCCACCCAATTTAGCGGGAGAACAGATACGCAGTATTTT. Translating it yields CATQFSGRTDTQYF.

This sequence joins TRBV10-3 and TRBJ2-7, with 9 bases fitting TRBD1. The CDR3 is 15 residues long. Germline CDR1 ENHRY, CDR2 SYGVKD. Trimming cost V 9 bases and J 4 bases; bases outside gene matches: 13. CDR3: CAIRQGEFLSYEQYF. The CDR3, as DNA: TGTGCCATAAGACAGGGGGAATTTTTAAGTTACGAGCAGTACTTC.

This chain connects TRBV4-1 to TRBJ2-5; D is undetermined. Trimming removed 1 base from V and 5 bases from J, with 11 bases in between. Germline V gene data show CDR1 as MGHRA and CDR2 as YSYEKL. This CDR3 is 14 amino acids long. The DNA of the CDR3 is TGCGCCAGCAGCCAAGTCGCAGGATTGGAGACCCAGTACTTC. It yields the protein CASSQVAGLETQYF.

CDR3 DNA sequence: TGTGCCAGCAGTTTTAGGCTGGTGGACAGGGCATTCACAGATACGCAGTATTTT. Its protein is CASSFRLVDRAFTDTQYF. The rearrangement links TRBV27 to TRBJ2-3; 8 nucleotides match TRBD1. This CDR3 spans 18 amino acids. Germline CDR1 MNHEY, CDR2 SMNVEV (reference sequence). V lost 3 bases to trimming and J lost 2 bases; unmatched junction nucleotides: 13.

V gene TRBV6-1 combines with J gene TRBJ2-7; TRBD1 aligns across 9 bases. Germline V gene sequence: CDR1 MNHNS, CDR2 SASEGT. The V gene end was trimmed by 4 bases and the J gene end by 11 bases; junction bases not matched to a gene: 6. This CDR3 comprises 12 residues. CDR3 amino acids: CASSGWDREKYF. The CDR3 region has the DNA TGTGCCAGCAGTGGGTGGGACAGGGAAAAGTACTTC.